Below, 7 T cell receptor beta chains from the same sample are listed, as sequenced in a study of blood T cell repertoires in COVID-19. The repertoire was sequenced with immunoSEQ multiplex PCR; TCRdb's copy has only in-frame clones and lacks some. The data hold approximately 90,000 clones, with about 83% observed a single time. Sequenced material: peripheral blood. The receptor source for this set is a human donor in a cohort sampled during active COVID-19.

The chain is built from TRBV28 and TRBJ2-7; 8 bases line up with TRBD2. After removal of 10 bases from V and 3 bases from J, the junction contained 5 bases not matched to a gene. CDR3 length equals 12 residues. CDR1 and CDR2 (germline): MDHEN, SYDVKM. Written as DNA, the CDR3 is TGTGCCACCACCGGGGGGGTCTACGAGCAGTACTTC. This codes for CATTGGVYEQYF.

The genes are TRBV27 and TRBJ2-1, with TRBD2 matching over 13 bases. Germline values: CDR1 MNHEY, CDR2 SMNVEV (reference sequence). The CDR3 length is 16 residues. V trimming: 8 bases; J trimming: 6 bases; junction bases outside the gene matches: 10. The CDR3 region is CASASLLAGGINEQFF. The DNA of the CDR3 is TGTGCCAGCGCCTCTTTACTAGCGGGAGGGATCAATGAGCAGTTCTTC.

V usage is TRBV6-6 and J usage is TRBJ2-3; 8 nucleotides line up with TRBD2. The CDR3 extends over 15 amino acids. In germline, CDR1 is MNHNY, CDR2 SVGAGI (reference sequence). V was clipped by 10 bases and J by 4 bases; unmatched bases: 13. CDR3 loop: CATGGRAGASDTQYF. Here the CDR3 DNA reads TGTGCCACGGGTGGCCGAGCGGGAGCTTCAGATACGCAGTATTTT.

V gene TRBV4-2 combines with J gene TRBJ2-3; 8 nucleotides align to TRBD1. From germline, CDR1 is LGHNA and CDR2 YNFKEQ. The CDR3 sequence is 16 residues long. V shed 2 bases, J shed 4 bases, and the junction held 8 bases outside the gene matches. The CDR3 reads CASSQRTGTRADTQYF. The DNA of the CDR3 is TGTGCCAGCAGCCAACGGACAGGGACGCGAGCAGATACGCAGTATTTT.

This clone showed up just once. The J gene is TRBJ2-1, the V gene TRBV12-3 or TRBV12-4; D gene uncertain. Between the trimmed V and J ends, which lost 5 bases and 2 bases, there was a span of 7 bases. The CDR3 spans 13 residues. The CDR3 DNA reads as TGTGCCAGCAGTACTGGAGCCTACAATGAGCAGTTCTTC. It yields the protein CASSTGAYNEQFF.

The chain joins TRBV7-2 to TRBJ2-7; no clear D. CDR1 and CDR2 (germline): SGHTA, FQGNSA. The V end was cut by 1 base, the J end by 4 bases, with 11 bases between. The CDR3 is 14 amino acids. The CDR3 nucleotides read TGTGCCAGCAGCTTAGGGCACCCCCCTTACGAGCAGTACTTC. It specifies CASSLGHPPYEQYF.

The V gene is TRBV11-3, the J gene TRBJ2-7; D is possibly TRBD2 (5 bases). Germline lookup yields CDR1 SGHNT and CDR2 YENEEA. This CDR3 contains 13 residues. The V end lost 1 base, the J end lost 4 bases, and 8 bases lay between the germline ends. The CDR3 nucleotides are TGTGCCAGCAGCTTAGTCCCGGGATACGAGCAGTACTTC. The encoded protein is CASSLVPGYEQYF.